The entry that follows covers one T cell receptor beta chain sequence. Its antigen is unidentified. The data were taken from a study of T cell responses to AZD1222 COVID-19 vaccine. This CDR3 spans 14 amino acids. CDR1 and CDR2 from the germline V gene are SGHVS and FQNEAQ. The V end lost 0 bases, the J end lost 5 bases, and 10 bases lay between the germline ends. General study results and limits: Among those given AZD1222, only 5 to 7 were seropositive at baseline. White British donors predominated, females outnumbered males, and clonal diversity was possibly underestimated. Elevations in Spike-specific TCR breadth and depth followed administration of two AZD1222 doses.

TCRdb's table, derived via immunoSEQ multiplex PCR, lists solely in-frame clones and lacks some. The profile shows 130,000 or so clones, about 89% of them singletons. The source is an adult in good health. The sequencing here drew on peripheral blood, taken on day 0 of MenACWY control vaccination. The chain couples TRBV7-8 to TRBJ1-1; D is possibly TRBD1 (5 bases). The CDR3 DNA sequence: TGTGCCAGCAGCTTAGCGGGGGTTGGGACTGAAGCTTTCTTT. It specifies CASSLAGVGTEAFF.